These 14 T cell receptor beta chains were all obtained from the same sample, sequenced in a study of PD-L1 blockade in urothelial cancer. TCRdb's copy holds only in-frame clones and misses some; the assay was immunoSEQ multiplex PCR. This sample has some 50,000 clones, with approximately 88% found just once. Specified time point: pretreatment peripheral blood. The sample was PBMCs, taken around atezolizumab (anti-PD-L1) treatment. Receptor source: a woman aged 55-69 years with urothelial cancer.

The V and J genes are TRBV7-8 and TRBJ2-1; TRBD1 might be the D (7 bases). Germline CDR1 is SGHVS and CDR2 is FQNEAQ. The CDR3 has 18 amino acids. Trimming shortened V by 5 bases and J by 7 bases, and 27 bases separated the two germline ends. The CDR3 bases are TGTGCCAGCAGCCCGGTCGCAGGGGGGCCAATTTCAGGGAATGAGCAGTTCTTC. Protein: CASSPVAGGPISGNEQFF.

This clone was observed a single time. The J gene is TRBJ2-1, the V gene TRBV9; 11 bases are a match to TRBD2. The CDR3 is 16 residues long. CDR1 is SGDLS and CDR2 is YYNGEE in the germline V gene. Trimming at V came to 4 bases and at J to 7 bases, leaving 10 bases not matched to a gene. The chain's CDR3 is CASSPLAGGPGNEQFF. In DNA, the CDR3 is TGTGCCAGCAGCCCTTTAGCGGGAGGGCCTGGAAATGAGCAGTTCTTC.

This clone has only a few counts. The CDR3 DNA is TGTGCCAGCAGCCAAGGGGGGGATCAGCCCCAGCATTTT. Translating it yields CASSQGGDQPQHF. The genes are TRBV4-2 and TRBJ1-5; D perhaps matches TRBD1 (5 bases). Trimming pared 1 base from V and 5 bases from J, leaving 6 bases between. This CDR3 comprises 13 residues. In germline, CDR1 is LGHNA, CDR2 YNFKEQ.

This clone was detected only once. The chain has TRBV6-6 and TRBJ2-1; maybe TRBD1 (6 bases). There are 15 residues in the CDR3. Trimming cost V 6 bases and J 9 bases, with 21 bases left between them. The V gene's germline CDR1 is MNHNY and CDR2 SVGAGI (reference sequence). CDR3 protein: CASRATGTGTGEQFF. The DNA for the CDR3 is TGTGCCAGCAGGGCTACCGGCACAGGGACGGGTGAGCAGTTCTTC.

The chain couples TRBV5-1 to TRBJ2-1; 8 bases fit TRBD2. V lost 3 bases, J lost 2 bases, and 10 bases stayed unmatched. Germline V gives CDR1 SGHRS, CDR2 YFSETQ. The CDR3 consists of 17 residues. The CDR3 sequence: CASSYNSGIVTYNEQFF. The CDR3 nucleotides read TGCGCCAGCAGCTATAATAGCGGGATAGTGACCTACAATGAGCAGTTCTTC.

The chain's CDR3 is CASSFGQGVQPQHF. In DNA, the CDR3 is TGCGCCAGCAGCTTTGGCCAGGGGGTTCAGCCCCAGCATTTT. V and J are TRBV5-1 and TRBJ1-5; TRBD1 aligns across 7 bases. This CDR3 has 14 amino acids. With 2 bases clipped from V and 6 bases from J, the junction kept 5 bases outside the gene matches. CDR1 is SGHRS, CDR2 YFSETQ, per germline.

This chain uses TRBV11-2 with TRBJ2-1; TRBD2 might be the D (6 bases). This CDR3 contains 17 residues. V lost 1 base to trimming and J lost 3 bases, with 16 bases between them. Germline loops: CDR1 SGHAT, CDR2 FQNNGV. In DNA form, the CDR3 reads TGTGCCAGCAGCTTAGCCCTATCGGGACTTGACTACAATGAGCAGTTCTTC. It specifies CASSLALSGLDYNEQFF. The variable domain in full, completed from reference TRBV11-2 and TRBJ2-1, reads EAGVAQSPRYKIIEKRQSVAFWCNPISGHATLYWYQQILGQGPKLLIQFQNNGVVDDSQLPKDRFSAERLKGVDSTLKIQPAKLEDSAVYLCASSLALSGLDYNEQFFGPGTRLTVL.

The gene calls are TRBV10-3 and TRBJ2-3; 8 bases agree with TRBD2. The CDR3 sequence is 16 residues long. Trimming took 1 base from V and 4 from J; bases not matched to a gene: 7. The germline CDR1 and CDR2 sequences are ENHRY and SYGVKD. The CDR3 DNA reads TGTGCCATCAGTGAGTTCAAGGGACTAGGAGCAGATACGCAGTATTTT. Amino acid sequence: CAISEFKGLGADTQYF.

The chain links TRBV5-1 to TRBJ1-1; D is uncertain. Per germline, CDR1 SGHRS and CDR2 YFSETQ. V shed 5 bases and J shed 0 bases, with 8 bases lying between them. The CDR3 is made up of 13 amino acids. The CDR3 coding sequence is TGCGCCAGCAGTTCCTTAATGAACACTGAAGCTTTCTTT. As protein: CASSSLMNTEAFF.

This chain connects TRBV15 to TRBJ2-5; possibly TRBD1 for D (6 bases). Germline V gene sequence: CDR1 LNHNV, CDR2 YYDKDF (reference sequence). This CDR3 is 16 amino acids long. Between the trimmed V and J ends, which lost 5 bases and 0 bases, there was a span of 16 bases. CDR3 loop: CATSPGASPYQETQYF. The DNA of the CDR3 is TGTGCCACCAGCCCAGGGGCTAGCCCGTACCAAGAGACCCAGTACTTC.

The chain links TRBV29-1 to TRBJ2-3, with a tentative D call TRBD1 (5 bases). V lost 2 bases and J lost 7, with 7 bases in between. The germline gives CDR1 SQVTM, CDR2 ANQGSEA. This CDR3 is built from 11 residues. As DNA, the CDR3 is TGCAGCGTTGAACAGGGTTATACGCAGTATTTT. This gives the protein CSVEQGYTQYF.

V and J are TRBV5-1 and TRBJ1-1; D unresolved. The germline gives CDR1 SGHRS, CDR2 YFSETQ. V lost 7 bases to trimming and J lost 0 bases, with 16 bases between them. There are 15 residues in the CDR3. CDR3 sequence (DNA): TGCGCCAGCCGAACTTCCACAGCAATGAACACTGAAGCTTTCTTT. This sequence encodes CASRTSTAMNTEAFF.

This clone was found once. The CDR3 protein is CASSLGGSGGNTIYF. The DNA for the CDR3 is TGTGCCAGCAGTCTCGGGGGTTCCGGCGGAAACACCATATATTTT. The chain couples TRBV25-1 to TRBJ1-3; D might be TRBD1 (5 bases). This CDR3 contains 15 residues. Deletions cut 5 bases from V and 4 bases from J, with 15 bases between. The germline gives CDR1 MGHDK, CDR2 SYGVNS.

The chain couples TRBV10-2 to TRBJ2-7; 8 positions agree with TRBD2. The germline V gene encodes CDR1 WSHSY and CDR2 SAAADI. This CDR3 is built from 16 residues. Trimming cost V 2 bases and J 1 base; bases outside gene matches: 7. CDR3 in amino acids: CASSEVVREGSYEQYF. The CDR3 region has the DNA TGCGCCAGCAGTGAGGTGGTCCGGGAGGGATCCTACGAGCAGTACTTC.